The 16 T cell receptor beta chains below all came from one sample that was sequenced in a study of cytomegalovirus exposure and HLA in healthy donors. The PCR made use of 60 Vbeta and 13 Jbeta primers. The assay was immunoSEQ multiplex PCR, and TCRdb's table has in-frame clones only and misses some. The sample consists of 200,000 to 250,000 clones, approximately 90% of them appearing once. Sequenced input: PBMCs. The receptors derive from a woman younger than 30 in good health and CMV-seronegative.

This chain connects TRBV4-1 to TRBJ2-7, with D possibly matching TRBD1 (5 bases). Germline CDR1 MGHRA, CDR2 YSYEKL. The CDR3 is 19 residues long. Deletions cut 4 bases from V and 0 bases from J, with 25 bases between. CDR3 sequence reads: CASSLTAAGPSFSSYEQYF. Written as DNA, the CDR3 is TGCGCCAGCAGCCTCACAGCAGCAGGGCCCTCCTTCAGCTCCTACGAGCAGTACTTC.

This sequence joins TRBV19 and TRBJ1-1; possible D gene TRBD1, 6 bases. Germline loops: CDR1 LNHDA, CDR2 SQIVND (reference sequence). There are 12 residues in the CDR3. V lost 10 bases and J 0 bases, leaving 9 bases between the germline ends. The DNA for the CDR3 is TGTGCCATTAGGGACATGAACACTGAAGCTTTCTTT. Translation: CAIRDMNTEAFF.

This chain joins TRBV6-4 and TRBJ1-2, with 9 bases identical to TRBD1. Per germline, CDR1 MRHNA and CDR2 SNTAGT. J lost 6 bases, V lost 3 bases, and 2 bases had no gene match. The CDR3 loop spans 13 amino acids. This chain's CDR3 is CASSEGTGNGYTF. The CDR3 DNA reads TGTGCCAGCAGTGAGGGGACAGGGAATGGCTACACCTTC.

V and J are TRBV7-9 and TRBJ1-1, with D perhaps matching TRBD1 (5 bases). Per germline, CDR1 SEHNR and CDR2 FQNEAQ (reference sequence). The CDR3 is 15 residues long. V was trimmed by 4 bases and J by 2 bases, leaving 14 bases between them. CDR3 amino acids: CASSSLGTKNTEAFF. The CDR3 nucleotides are TGTGCCAGCAGCTCCCTCGGGACTAAAAACACTGAAGCTTTCTTT.

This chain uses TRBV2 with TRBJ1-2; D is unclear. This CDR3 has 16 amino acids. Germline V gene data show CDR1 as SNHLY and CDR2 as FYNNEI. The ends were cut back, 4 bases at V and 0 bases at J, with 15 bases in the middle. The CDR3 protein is CASSARRRHTNYGYTF. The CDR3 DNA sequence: TGTGCCAGCAGTGCAAGGAGACGGCATACTAACTATGGCTACACCTTC.

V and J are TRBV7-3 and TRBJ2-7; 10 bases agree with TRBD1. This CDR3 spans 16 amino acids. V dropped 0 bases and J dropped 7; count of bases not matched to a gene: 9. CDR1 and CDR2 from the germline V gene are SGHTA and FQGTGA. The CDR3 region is CASSLTLRQGAGEQYF. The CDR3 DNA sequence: TGTGCCAGCAGCTTAACACTAAGACAGGGGGCGGGGGAGCAGTACTTC.

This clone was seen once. The CDR3 loop is CSVWGQGGDYGYTF. The CDR3 coding sequence is TGCAGCGTTTGGGGACAGGGAGGAGACTATGGCTACACCTTC. The chain is built from TRBV29-1 and TRBJ1-2; 9 nucleotides align to TRBD1. The CDR3 spans 14 residues. Germline V gene data show CDR1 as SQVTM and CDR2 as ANQGSEA. Unmatched junction bases numbered 7, after V lost 5 bases and J lost 3 bases.

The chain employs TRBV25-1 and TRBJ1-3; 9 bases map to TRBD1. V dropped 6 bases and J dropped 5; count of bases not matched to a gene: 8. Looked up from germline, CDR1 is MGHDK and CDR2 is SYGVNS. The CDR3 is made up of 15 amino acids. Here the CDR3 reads CASSDPGQGRNTIYF. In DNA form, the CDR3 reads TGTGCCAGCAGCGACCCGGGACAGGGTCGAAACACCATATATTTT.

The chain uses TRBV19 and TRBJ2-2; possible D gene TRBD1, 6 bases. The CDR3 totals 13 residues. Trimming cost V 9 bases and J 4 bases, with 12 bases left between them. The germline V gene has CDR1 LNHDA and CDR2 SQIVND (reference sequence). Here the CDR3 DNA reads TGTGCCAGCAGGGGTTTTGGCACCGGGGAGCTGTTTTTT. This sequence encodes CASRGFGTGELFF.

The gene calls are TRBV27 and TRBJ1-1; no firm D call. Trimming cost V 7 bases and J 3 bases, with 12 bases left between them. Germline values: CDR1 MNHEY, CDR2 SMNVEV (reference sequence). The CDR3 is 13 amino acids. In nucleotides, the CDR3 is TGTGCCAGCACCTCAACTCGGGACACTGAAGCTTTCTTT. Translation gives CASTSTRDTEAFF.

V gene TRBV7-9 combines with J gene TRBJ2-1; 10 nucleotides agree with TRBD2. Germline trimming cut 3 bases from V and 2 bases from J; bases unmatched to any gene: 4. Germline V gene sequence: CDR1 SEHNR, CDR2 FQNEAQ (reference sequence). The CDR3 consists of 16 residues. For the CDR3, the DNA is TGTGCCAGCAGCTTGGCTAGCGGGAGTGCCTACAATGAGCAGTTCTTC. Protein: CASSLASGSAYNEQFF.

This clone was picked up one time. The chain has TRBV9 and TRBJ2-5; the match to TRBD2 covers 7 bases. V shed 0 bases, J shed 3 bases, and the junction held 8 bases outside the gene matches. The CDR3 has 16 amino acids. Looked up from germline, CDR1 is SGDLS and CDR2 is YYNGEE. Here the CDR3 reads CASSVAGRGNEETQYF. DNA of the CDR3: TGTGCCAGCAGCGTAGCCGGGCGGGGGAACGAAGAGACCCAGTACTTC.

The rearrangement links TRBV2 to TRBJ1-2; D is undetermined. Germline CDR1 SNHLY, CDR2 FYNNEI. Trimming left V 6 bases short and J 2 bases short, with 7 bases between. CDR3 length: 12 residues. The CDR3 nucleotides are TGTGCCAGCAGCCAGGTCAACTATGGCTACACCTTC. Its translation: CASSQVNYGYTF.

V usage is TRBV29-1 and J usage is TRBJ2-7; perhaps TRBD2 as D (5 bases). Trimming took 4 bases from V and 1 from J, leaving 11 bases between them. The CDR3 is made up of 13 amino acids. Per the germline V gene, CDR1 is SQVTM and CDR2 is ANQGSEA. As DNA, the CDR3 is TGCAGCGTTGCGGACGGGAAATCCTACGAGCAGTACTTC. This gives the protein CSVADGKSYEQYF.

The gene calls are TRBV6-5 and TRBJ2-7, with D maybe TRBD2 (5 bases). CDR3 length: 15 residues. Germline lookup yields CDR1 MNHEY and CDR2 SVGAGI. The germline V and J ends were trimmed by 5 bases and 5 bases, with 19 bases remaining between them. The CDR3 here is CASSPHTRASNEQYF. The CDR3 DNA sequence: TGTGCCAGCAGTCCCCACACTAGGGCGTCTAACGAGCAGTACTTC.

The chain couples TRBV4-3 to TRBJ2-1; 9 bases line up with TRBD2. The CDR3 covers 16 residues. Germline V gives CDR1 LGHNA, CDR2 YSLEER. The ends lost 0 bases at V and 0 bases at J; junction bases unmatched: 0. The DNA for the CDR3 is TGCGCCAGCAGCCAAGATAGCGGGAGCTCCTACAATGAGCAGTTCTTC. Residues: CASSQDSGSSYNEQFF.